This TCR beta chain was captured by sequencing in a study of sequential checkpoint blockade in melanoma. In this sample, this clone turned up once. This CDR3 region has 13 residues. Germline V gene lookup returns CDR1 SGHDT and CDR2 YYEEEE. Treatment in this sample: randomized to nivolumab then ipilimumab (arm A) or the reverse (arm B). TCRdb keeps only in-frame clones here, not all; method: immunoSEQ multiplex PCR. The sample lists about 17,000 clones; around 69% were seen once. This receptor was taken from a human donor with melanoma. The chain is built from TRBV5-6 and TRBJ2-5, with a possible D match to TRBD2 (5 bases). The DNA matches TRBJ2-7 better at its end, which makes the J call doubtful. Material: CD8+ T cells sorted from blood (inferred from file names), obtained from a patient given nivolumab and ipilimumab in sequence. CDR3 residues: CASSPGISYEQYF. The CDR3 region has the DNA TGTGCCAGCAGCCCCGGGATCTCCTACGAGCAGTACTTC.